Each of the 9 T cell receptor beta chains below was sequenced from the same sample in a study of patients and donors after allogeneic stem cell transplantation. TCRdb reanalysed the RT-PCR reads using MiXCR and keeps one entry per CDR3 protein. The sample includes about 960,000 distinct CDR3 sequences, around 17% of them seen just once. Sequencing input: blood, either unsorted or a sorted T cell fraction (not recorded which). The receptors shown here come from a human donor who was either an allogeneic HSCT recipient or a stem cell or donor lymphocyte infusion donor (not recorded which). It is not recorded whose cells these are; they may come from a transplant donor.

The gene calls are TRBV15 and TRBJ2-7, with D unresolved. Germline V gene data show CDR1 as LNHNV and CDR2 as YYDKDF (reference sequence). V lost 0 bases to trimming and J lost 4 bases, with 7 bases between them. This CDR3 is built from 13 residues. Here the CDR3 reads CATSRELEYEQYF. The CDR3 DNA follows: TGTGCCACCAGCAGAGAGCTCGAGTACGAGCAGTACTTC.

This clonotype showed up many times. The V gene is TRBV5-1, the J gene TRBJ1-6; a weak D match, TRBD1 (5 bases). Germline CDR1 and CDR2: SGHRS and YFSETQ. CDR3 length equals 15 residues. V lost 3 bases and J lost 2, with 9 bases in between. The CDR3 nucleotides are TGCGCCAGCAGCTGGGACGGTACCTATAATTCACCCCTCCACTTT. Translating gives CASSWDGTYNSPLHF.

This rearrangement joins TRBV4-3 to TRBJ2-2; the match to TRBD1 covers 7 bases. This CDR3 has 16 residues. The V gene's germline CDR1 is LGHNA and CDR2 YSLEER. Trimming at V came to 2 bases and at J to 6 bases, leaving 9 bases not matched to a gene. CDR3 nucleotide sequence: TGCGCCAGCAGCCAACAATTCGACAGGGCAGCCGGGGAGCTGTTTTTT. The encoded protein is CASSQQFDRAAGELFF.

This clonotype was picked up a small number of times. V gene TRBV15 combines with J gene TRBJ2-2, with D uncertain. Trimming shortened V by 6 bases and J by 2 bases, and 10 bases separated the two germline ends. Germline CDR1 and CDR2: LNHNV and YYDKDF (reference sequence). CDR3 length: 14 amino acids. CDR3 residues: CATRTTSNTGELFF. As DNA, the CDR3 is TGTGCCACCAGAACAACCTCCAACACCGGGGAGCTGTTTTTT.

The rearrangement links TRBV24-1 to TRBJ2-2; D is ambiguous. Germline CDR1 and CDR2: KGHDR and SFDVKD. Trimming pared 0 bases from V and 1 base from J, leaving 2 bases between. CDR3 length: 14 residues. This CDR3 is CATSDLGNTGELFF. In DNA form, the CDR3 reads TGTGCCACCAGTGATTTGGGGAACACCGGGGAGCTGTTTTTT.

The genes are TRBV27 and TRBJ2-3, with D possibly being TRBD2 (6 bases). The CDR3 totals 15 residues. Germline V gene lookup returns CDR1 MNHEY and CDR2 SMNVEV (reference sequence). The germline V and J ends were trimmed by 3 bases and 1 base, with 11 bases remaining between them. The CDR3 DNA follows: TGTGCCAGCAGTTTTATTAGCGGTCGCACAGATACGCAGTATTTT. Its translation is CASSFISGRTDTQYF.

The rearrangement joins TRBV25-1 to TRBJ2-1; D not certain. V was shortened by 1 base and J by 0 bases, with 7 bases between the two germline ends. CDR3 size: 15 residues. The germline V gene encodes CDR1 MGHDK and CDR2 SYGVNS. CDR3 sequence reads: CASSEWADSYNEQFF. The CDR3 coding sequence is TGTGCCAGCAGTGAATGGGCAGACTCCTACAATGAGCAGTTCTTC.

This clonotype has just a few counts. CDR3 nucleotides: TGTGCCACCAGTGATCCGGGACTAACGAACACCGGGGAGCTGTTTTTT. Translated: CATSDPGLTNTGELFF. The rearrangement links TRBV24-1 to TRBJ2-2, with TRBD2 identical over 7 bases. CDR3 length: 16 amino acids. The germline gives CDR1 KGHDR, CDR2 SFDVKD. The ends lost 3 bases at V and 0 bases at J; junction bases unmatched: 3.

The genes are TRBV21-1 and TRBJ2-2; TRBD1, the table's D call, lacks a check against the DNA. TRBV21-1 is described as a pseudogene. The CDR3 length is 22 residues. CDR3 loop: CASSKDMGSPLPVEANTGELFF. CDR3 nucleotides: TGTGCCAGCAGCAAAGATATGGGGAGCCCCTTGCCGGTCGAAGCGAACACCGGGGAGCTGTTTTTT.